The clone carrying this TCR beta chain was counted only a few times. The data were obtained in a study of blood T cell repertoires in COVID-19. Turning to the study itself: Acute and convalescent COVID-19 specimens originated in the United States, Italy and Spain. From T cells, B-cell-depleted T cells, or PBMCs came the material, which was cDNA or gDNA.

Germline assignment: CDR1 MDHEN and CDR2 SYDVKM. The ends were cut back, 4 bases at V and 3 bases at J, with 15 bases in the middle. The CDR3 covers 16 residues. Under the authors' procedure: Estimates of nucleated cell counts were drawn from the amplification of reference gene primers. TCRdb keeps only in-frame clones here, not all; method: immunoSEQ multiplex PCR. The DNA was the basis for D and trimming; V, J and clone size are from that table. The sample includes 250,000 to 350,000 clones, around 89% of them seen just once. The origin of this receptor is a woman between 45 and 65 years old with active or convalescent COVID-19. The sample taken for sequencing was peripheral blood. The chain uses TRBV28 and TRBJ1-4, with D maybe TRBD1 (5 bases). CDR3 protein: CASSSPGGAANEKLFF. The CDR3 DNA is TGTGCCAGCAGTTCCCCCGGCGGGGCCGCTAATGAAAAACTGTTTTTT.